Listed here are 12 T cell receptor beta chains from one sample, sequenced in a study of blood T cell dynamics during melanoma immunotherapy. The time point: pre-treatment baseline. Profiling relied on immunoSEQ multiplex PCR, and the TCRdb table lists in-frame clones only, not all of them. Of approximately 23,000 clones listed, roughly 91% are singletons. Sequencing was performed on blood, taken from a patient treated with checkpoint blockade. These TCRs come from a human donor with melanoma.

The chain is built from TRBV5-4 and TRBJ1-1; weak D call: TRBD1 (6 bases). CDR1 and CDR2 (germline): SGHNT, YYREEE (reference sequence). There are 13 residues in the CDR3. The ends were cut back, 5 bases at V and 7 bases at J, with 15 bases in the middle. The CDR3 protein is CASSLGTPYEAFF. CDR3 nucleotide sequence: TGTGCCAGCAGTCTCGGGACACCATATGAAGCTTTCTTT.

V gene TRBV13 combines with J gene TRBJ2-1; D is undetermined. The CDR3 length is 13 residues. From germline, CDR1 is PRHDT and CDR2 FYEKMQ (reference sequence). Trimming removed 3 bases at V and 6 bases at J, with 9 bases between. CDR3 DNA sequence: TGTGCCAGCAGCTTGGGATCAGTCAATGAGCAGTTCTTC. Amino acid sequence: CASSLGSVNEQFF.

This chain connects TRBV5-1 to TRBJ1-4, with TRBD1 as a possible D gene (5 bases). CDR1 SGHRS and CDR2 YFSETQ come from the germline V gene. Trimming took 5 bases from V and 8 from J, leaving 16 bases between them. The CDR3 sequence is 14 residues long. The CDR3 DNA sequence: TGCGCCAGCAGGTCAGGACAACCAGAGGAAAAACTGTTTTTT. This gives the protein CASRSGQPEEKLFF.

The J gene is TRBJ2-2, the V gene TRBV10-1; D remains unclear. Germline assignment: CDR1 WNHNN and CDR2 SYGVQD (reference sequence). CDR3 length equals 17 residues. V gave up 7 bases and J gave up 0 bases, with 18 bases separating them. Here the CDR3 DNA reads TGCGCCAGCACTGAAGGGCAGCCTTATACGAACACCGGGGAGCTGTTTTTT. Its translation: CASTEGQPYTNTGELFF.

The chain is built from TRBV19 and TRBJ1-5; 12 nucleotides match TRBD1. With V trimmed by 7 bases and J by 9 bases, 7 bases remained unmatched. Germline V lookup: CDR1 LNHDA, CDR2 SQIVND (reference sequence). The CDR3 consists of 14 residues. The CDR3 nucleotides are TGTGCCAGTACCGGGACAGGGGGCGCGAGGCCCCAGCATTTT. Protein product: CASTGTGGARPQHF.

This sequence joins TRBV6-6 and TRBJ1-5; the D gene is possibly TRBD1 (6 bases). This CDR3 spans 14 amino acids. V shed 4 bases and J shed 2 bases, with 9 bases lying between them. Germline assignment: CDR1 MNHNY and CDR2 SVGAGI (reference sequence). As DNA, the CDR3 is TGTGCCAGCAGTTCCCCAGGGGGCAATCAGCCCCAGCATTTT. It specifies CASSSPGGNQPQHF.

This chain joins TRBV10-3 and TRBJ1-2, with a possible D match to TRBD1 (5 bases). Trimming shortened V by 8 bases and J by 7 bases, and 14 bases separated the two germline ends. The CDR3 contains 12 residues. Germline assignment: CDR1 ENHRY and CDR2 SYGVKD. This CDR3 reads CAIWDGTAGYTF. The CDR3 DNA is TGTGCCATCTGGGATGGGACGGCTGGCTACACCTTC.

DNA of the CDR3: TGTGCCAGCAGCTTAAATAGCCCCGGGAGCGGGAGGGCGGGTGAGCAGTTCTTC. Translating it yields CASSLNSPGSGRAGEQFF. The chain couples TRBV7-3 to TRBJ2-1; 10 bases match TRBD2. Germline V lookup: CDR1 SGHTA, CDR2 FQGTGA. CDR3 size: 18 residues. V lost 1 base to trimming and J lost 9 bases; unmatched junction nucleotides: 15.

The chain joins TRBV19 to TRBJ1-5; the D gene is possibly TRBD1 (5 bases). This CDR3 has 14 amino acids. Germline lookup yields CDR1 LNHDA and CDR2 SQIVND (reference sequence). V was pared by 9 bases and J by 2 bases, with 14 bases between. As DNA, the CDR3 is TGTGCCAGCATCCAGGGAGGGGGCAATCAGCCCCAGCATTTT. This sequence encodes CASIQGGGNQPQHF.

The chain couples TRBV10-3 to TRBJ1-3; the D gene is possibly TRBD1 (5 bases). The germline V and J ends were trimmed by 4 bases and 0 bases, with 10 bases remaining between them. Germline V gene lookup returns CDR1 ENHRY and CDR2 SYGVKD. This CDR3 is 15 amino acids long. The CDR3 DNA reads as TGTGCCATCAGTGGAGGGGCGAGCTCTGGAAACACCATATATTTT. This translates into CAISGGASSGNTIYF.

The genes are TRBV7-3 and TRBJ2-2; 7 nucleotides line up with TRBD2. In germline, CDR1 is SGHTA, CDR2 FQGTGA. The trim removed 2 bases at V and 3 bases at J, leaving 6 bases unmatched. The CDR3 covers 16 residues. In DNA form, the CDR3 reads TGTGCCAGCAGCTTACAGCCTAGCGGCTACACCGGGGAGCTGTTTTTT. This translates into CASSLQPSGYTGELFF. Full variable domain (outside the CDR3, taken from reference TRBV7-3 and TRBJ2-2): GAGVSQTPSNKVTEKGKYVELRCDPISGHTALYWYRQSLGQGPEFLIYFQGTGAADDSGLPNDRFFAVRPEGSVSTLKIQRTERGDSAVYLCASSLQPSGYTGELFFGEGSRLTVL.

This clone was counted between two and nine times. The chain joins TRBV2 to TRBJ1-2; D not certain. In germline, CDR1 is SNHLY, CDR2 FYNNEI. V lost 4 bases to trimming and J lost 8 bases, with 20 bases between them. The CDR3 has 15 residues. The CDR3 bases are TGTGCCAGCAGTGGGCTGGCAGGACTTATGCGGGGCTACACCTTC. Translated, it gives CASSGLAGLMRGYTF.